This is a list of T cell receptor beta chains from one sample in a study of T-cell memory formation after mild COVID-19. MiXCR was run by TCRdb on the 5' RACE reads, yielding one entry per CDR3 protein. The table includes 390,000 or so distinct CDR3 sequences, 16% detected once. Input material: PBMCs or a T cell subset sorted from them (not recorded which). These receptors all stem from a man aged 18 to 29 who had mild COVID-19 (a few samples of this study predate the infection). Cell type and time point are not known. The CDR3 runs from the conserved cysteine through the conserved F or W. The D gene is left open where the match is weak. Only part of the rows carry a size: once, few, many, or a class if the clone is expanded.

TRBV5-5,.,TRBJ2-5,TRBD1,CASSYQGAGQETQYF,TGTGCCAGCAGCTATCAGGGGGCAGGGCAAGAGACCCAGTACTTC
TRBV7-9,.,TRBJ2-1,TRBD1,CASSGGQAIINEQFF,TGTGCCAGCAGCGGGGGACAGGCAATTATTAATGAGCAGTTCTTC
TRBV10-3,few,TRBJ1-3,.,CAISTDDGNTIYF,TGTGCCATCAGCACGGACGACGGAAACACCATATATTTT
TRBV10-2,.,TRBJ2-7,TRBD1,CASTHWDRGYEQYF,TGCGCCAGCACCCATTGGGACAGGGGATACGAGCAGTACTTC
TRBV24-1,.,TRBJ1-5,.,CATGQTNNQPQHF,TGTGCCACCGGTCAGACTAACAATCAGCCCCAGCATTTT
TRBV5-1,many,TRBJ2-7,.,CASSLSTGPPEYEQYF,TGCGCCAGCAGCTTGAGTACGGGGCCGCCGGAATACGAGCAGTACTTC
TRBV28,few,TRBJ2-2,.,CASTFYPTGTRGNTGELFF,TGTGCCAGCACCTTCTATCCCACCGGGACCCGAGGCAACACCGGGGAGCTGTTTTTT
TRBV9,once,TRBJ1-2,.,CASSVATLPYYGYTF,TGTGCCAGCAGCGTAGCTACGCTGCCTTACTATGGCTACACCTTC
TRBV29-1,few,TRBJ2-7,.,CSVLGGDRVYEQYF,TGCAGCGTCCTCGGGGGGGACAGGGTGTACGAGCAGTACTTC
TRBV5-1,few,TRBJ2-5,.,CASSSRDSEETQYF,TGCGCCAGCAGCTCCCGGGACTCCGAGGAGACCCAGTACTTC
TRBV20-1,.,TRBJ1-2,.,CSASTPESNYGYTF,TGCAGTGCTAGCACACCCGAATCTAACTATGGCTACACCTTC
TRBV29-1,many,TRBJ1-4,TRBD1,CSVQGATNEKLFF,TGCAGCGTACAGGGGGCAACTAATGAAAAACTGTTTTTT
TRBV30,.,TRBJ2-2,.,CAWSYGGGELFF,TGTGCCTGGAGTTACGGTGGCGGGGAGCTGTTTTTT
TRBV7-9,.,TRBJ2-5,TRBD1,CASSTYRGSWETQYF,TGTGCCAGCAGCACCTACAGGGGTTCTTGGGAGACCCAGTACTTC
TRBV5-5,.,TRBJ1-1,.,CASSLVGGATEAFF,TGTGCCAGCAGCTTGGTAGGAGGGGCGACTGAAGCTTTCTTT
TRBV13,.,TRBJ1-1,.,CASVWGRGSTEAFF,TGTGCCAGCGTATGGGGCAGGGGATCCACTGAAGCTTTCTTT
TRBV12-3/TRBV12-4,.,TRBJ2-2,.,CASSPVGGNTGELFF,TGTGCCAGCAGTCCGGTAGGGGGGAACACCGGGGAGCTGTTTTTT
TRBV6-1,few,TRBJ1-4,.,CASSEWGMNEKLFF,TGTGCCAGCAGTGAGTGGGGCATGAATGAAAAACTGTTTTTT
TRBV6-6,few,TRBJ2-7,.,CASSPTGSSYEQYF,TGTGCCAGCAGCCCGACAGGTAGCTCCTACGAGCAGTACTTC
TRBV5-4,many,TRBJ2-1,TRBD2,CASSTPTSGEDNEQFF,TGTGCCAGCAGCACCCCGACTAGCGGGGAAGACAATGAGCAGTTCTTC
TRBV20-1,.,TRBJ1-5,.,CSARRGTVNQPQHF,TGCAGTGCTAGACGCGGGACCGTTAATCAGCCCCAGCATTTT
TRBV7-2,.,TRBJ2-1,TRBD2,CASSLRASGGRRYNEQFF,TGTGCCAGCAGCTTAAGGGCTAGCGGGGGCCGGAGGTACAATGAGCAGTTCTTC
TRBV13,few,TRBJ1-5,.,CASSTLGGGQPQHF,TGTGCCAGCAGCACCCTAGGAGGGGGGCAGCCCCAGCATTTT
TRBV6-5,few,TRBJ1-3,.,CASSYSYRGDSGNTIYF,TGTGCCAGCAGTTACTCGTACCGCGGGGACTCTGGAAACACCATATATTTT
TRBV5-1,.,TRBJ2-5,.,CASSLGLLRGTQYF,TGCGCCAGCAGCTTGGGCCTCTTGCGGGGGACCCAGTACTTC